Below, one T cell receptor (beta chain) is given with its context. This specimen belongs to a study of CD8 T cells in ankylosing spondylitis. Trimming removed 11 bases from V and 6 bases from J, with 21 bases in between. The CDR3 extends over 14 amino acids. TCRdb redid the calling of the 5' RACE reads with MiXCR, one entry per CDR3 protein. This sample carries a few hundred thousand distinct CDR3 sequences, around 20% of them seen once, and the ten largest clones take less than 15%. Sequences were obtained from blood, either unsorted or a sorted T cell fraction (not recorded which). J is TRBJ2-3 and V is TRBV12-3 or TRBV12-4; D uncertain. This receptor was taken from a male donor with ankylosing spondylitis or in good health (not recorded which). CDR3 coding DNA: TGTGCCTCTTGCGTAGGATCCACGGCTGATACGCAGTATTTT. This encodes CASCVGSTADTQYF.